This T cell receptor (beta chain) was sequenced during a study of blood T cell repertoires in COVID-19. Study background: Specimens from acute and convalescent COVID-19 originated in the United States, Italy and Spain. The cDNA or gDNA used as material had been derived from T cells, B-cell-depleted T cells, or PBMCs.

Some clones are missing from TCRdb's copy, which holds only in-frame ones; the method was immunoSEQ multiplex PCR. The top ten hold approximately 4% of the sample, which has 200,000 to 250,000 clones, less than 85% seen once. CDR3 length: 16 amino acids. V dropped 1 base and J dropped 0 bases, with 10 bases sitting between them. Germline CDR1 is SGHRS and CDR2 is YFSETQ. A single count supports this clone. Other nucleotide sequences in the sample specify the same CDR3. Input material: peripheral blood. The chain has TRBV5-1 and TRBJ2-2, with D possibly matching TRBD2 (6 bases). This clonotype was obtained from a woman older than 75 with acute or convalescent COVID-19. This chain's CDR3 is CASSLNGDSNTGELFF. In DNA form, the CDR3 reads TGCGCCAGCAGCTTGAATGGGGACTCGAACACCGGGGAGCTGTTTTTT.